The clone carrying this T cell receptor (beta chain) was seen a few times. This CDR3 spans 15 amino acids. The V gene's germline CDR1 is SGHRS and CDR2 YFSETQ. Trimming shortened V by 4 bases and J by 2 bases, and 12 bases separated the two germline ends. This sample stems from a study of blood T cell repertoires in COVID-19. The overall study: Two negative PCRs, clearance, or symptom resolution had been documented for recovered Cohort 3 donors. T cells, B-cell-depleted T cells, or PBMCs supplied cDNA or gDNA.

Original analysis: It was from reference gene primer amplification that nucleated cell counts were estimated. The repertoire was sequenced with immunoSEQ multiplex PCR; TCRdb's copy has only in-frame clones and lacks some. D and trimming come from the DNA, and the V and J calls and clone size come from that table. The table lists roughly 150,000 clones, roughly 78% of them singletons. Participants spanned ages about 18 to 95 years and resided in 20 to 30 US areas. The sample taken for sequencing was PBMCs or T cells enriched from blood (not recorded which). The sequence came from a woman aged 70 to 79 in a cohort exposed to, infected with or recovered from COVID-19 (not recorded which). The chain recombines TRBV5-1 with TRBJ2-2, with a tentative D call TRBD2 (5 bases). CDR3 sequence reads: CASSRGVPNTGELFF. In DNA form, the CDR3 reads TGCGCCAGCAGCCGGGGAGTTCCCAACACCGGGGAGCTGTTTTTT.